This TCR beta chain originates from a study of blood T cell repertoires in COVID-19. CDR3 length equals 13 residues. Germline lookup yields CDR1 SGHDN and CDR2 FVKESK. V was trimmed by 4 bases and J by 1 base, leaving 7 bases between them. The assay was immunoSEQ multiplex PCR, and TCRdb's table has in-frame clones only and misses some. Here the sample spans roughly 350,000 clones, around nine tenths being singletons. The rearrangement uses TRBV14 and TRBJ1-2; D remains unclear. The TCR sequence derives from a woman aged 70-85 years with COVID-19, enrolled during active disease. Sequenced sample: peripheral blood. CDR3 residues: CASSPQFNYGYTF. Written as DNA, the CDR3 is TGTGCCAGCAGCCCACAGTTTAACTATGGCTACACCTTC.